One sample yielded the 7 T cell receptor beta chains listed below, sequenced in a study of spatial heterogeneity in lung cancer (dated by TCRdb to the late 2010s). The sample's time point label is to be understood as: sample taken at primary tumor resection. To prepare the library, 5' RACE was applied. Sequenced on a NextSeq 500. TCRdb cleaned the public reads at Q25 with fastp, built clones with MiXCR and kept in-frame beta chains. Every distinct CDR3 protein forms one entry, paired with its most common genes and DNA. Within this sample are tens of thousands of distinct CDR3 sequences, with roughly 7.4% of them counted one time only. The ten largest clones capture over 25% of the sample. Sequences were derived from PBMCs, sampled at surgery. These TCRs come from a male donor with early-stage non-small cell lung cancer.

There are many counts of this clonotype. The chain employs TRBV9 and TRBJ1-1, with TRBD1 identical over 10 bases. Unmatched junction bases numbered 2, after V lost 2 bases and J lost 4 bases. The CDR3 extends over 14 amino acids. The germline gives CDR1 SGDLS, CDR2 YYNGEE. The CDR3 loop is CASSVTGGGTEAFF. CDR3 coding DNA: TGTGCCAGCAGCGTGACAGGGGGCGGCACTGAAGCTTTCTTT.

Many counts were recorded for this clonotype. This chain links TRBV20-1 with TRBJ1-5; no definite D call. The CDR3 spans 13 residues. V lost 5 bases, J lost 5 bases, and 13 bases lay in between. From germline, CDR1 is DFQATT and CDR2 SNEGSKA (reference sequence). CDR3 nucleotides: TGCAGTGCTCGAAGCCGTACGCATCAGCCCCAGCATTTT. Translation: CSARSRTHQPQHF.

At least ten counts were recorded for this clonotype. The chain is built from TRBV4-3 and TRBJ1-4, with a tentative D call TRBD1 (6 bases). From germline, CDR1 is LGHNA and CDR2 YSLEER. The CDR3 extends over 16 amino acids. The V end lost 1 base, the J end lost 4 bases, and 13 bases lay between the germline ends. CDR3 residues: CASSQVGAGDNEKLFF. Here the CDR3 DNA reads TGCGCCAGCAGCCAAGTTGGGGCAGGGGATAATGAAAAACTGTTTTTT.

This clonotype appeared a few times. The rearrangement joins TRBV20-1 to TRBJ2-3, with 9 bases aligning to TRBD2. CDR3 size: 16 residues. With V trimmed by 1 base and J by 3 bases, 8 bases remained unmatched. Germline CDR1 and CDR2: DFQATT and SNEGSKA (reference sequence). The chain's CDR3 is CSARGSGRLATDTQYF. CDR3 DNA sequence: TGCAGTGCTAGAGGTAGCGGGAGATTAGCAACAGATACGCAGTATTTT.

This clonotype was observed many times. The gene calls are TRBV7-9 and TRBJ2-2; a weak D match, TRBD2 (6 bases). CDR3 length: 14 residues. Trimming took 2 bases from V and 9 from J, leaving 13 bases between them. Germline CDR1 SEHNR, CDR2 FQNEAQ (reference sequence). CDR3 sequence reads: CASSLKGRLRELFF. CDR3 bases: TGTGCCAGCAGCTTAAAAGGGAGGCTCCGGGAGCTGTTTTTT.

This clonotype was seen ten or more times. The genes are TRBV20-1 and TRBJ2-1; the match to TRBD2 covers 13 bases. The CDR3 has 16 residues. Germline assignment: CDR1 DFQATT and CDR2 SNEGSKA (reference sequence). V lost 5 bases to trimming and J lost 5 bases; unmatched junction nucleotides: 9. CDR3 DNA: TGCAGTGCTTTCCAGGGACTAGCGGGGACAAACAATGAGCAGTTCTTC. This codes for CSAFQGLAGTNNEQFF.

This clonotype came up many times. The chain has TRBV12-3 or TRBV12-4 and TRBJ1-1, with TRBD1 identical over 8 bases. Trimming cost V 7 bases and J 5 bases; bases outside gene matches: 15. This CDR3 region has 16 residues. Written as DNA, the CDR3 is TGTGCCAGCATAATCGGGGACAGGCCGGTACGGACTGAAGCTTTCTTT. Translated, it gives CASIIGDRPVRTEAFF.